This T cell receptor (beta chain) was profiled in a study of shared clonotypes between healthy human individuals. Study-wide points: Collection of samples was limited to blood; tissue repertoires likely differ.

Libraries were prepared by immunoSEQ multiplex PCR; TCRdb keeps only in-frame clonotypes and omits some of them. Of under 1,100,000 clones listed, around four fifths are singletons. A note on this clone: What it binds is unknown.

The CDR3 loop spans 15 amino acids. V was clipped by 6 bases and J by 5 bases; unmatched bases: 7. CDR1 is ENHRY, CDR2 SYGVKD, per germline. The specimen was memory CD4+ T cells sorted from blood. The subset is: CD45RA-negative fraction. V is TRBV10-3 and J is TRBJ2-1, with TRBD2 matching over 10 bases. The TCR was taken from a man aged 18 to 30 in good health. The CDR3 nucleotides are TGTGCCATCAGCCAAACTAGCGGGGTTAACAATGAGCAGTTCTTC. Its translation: CAISQTSGVNNEQFF.